This T cell receptor beta chain came from a study of T cells in localized non-small cell lung cancer. Notes on the study in general: The appearance of a median roughly 61 of the top 100 tumor clones was seen in adjacent lung. There was higher T cell clonality in uninvolved adjacent lung than in tumor, and it was highest there.

This clone occurred a few times. As yet, its antigen is unknown. Measured with immunoSEQ multiplex PCR; TCRdb has only the in-frame clones, and not every one. The profile shows thousands of clones, about 32% of them singletons. This CDR3 comprises 15 residues. Germline V gene data show CDR1 as SGHNT and CDR2 as YENEEA. Trimming left V 2 bases short and J 0 bases short, with 11 bases between. The sequence came from a woman between 35 and 70 years old with stage III lung adenocarcinoma. The chain couples TRBV11-3 to TRBJ2-7, with D possibly being TRBD2 (6 bases). This specimen was lung tumor tissue, taken before any cancer treatment. The CDR3 DNA reads TGTGCCAGCAGCTTAACTGGAGGGATCTCCTACGAGCAGTACTTC. It codes for CASSLTGGISYEQYF.